The T cell receptor (beta chain) under discussion was sequenced for a study of T cell responses to AZD1222 COVID-19 vaccine. TCRdb's table, derived via immunoSEQ multiplex PCR, lists solely in-frame clones and lacks some. The sample carries about 100,000 clones, under 95% recorded once. The CDR3 is 16 residues long. The germline CDR1 and CDR2 sequences are KGHDR and SFDVKD. V shed 8 bases and J shed 0 bases, with 16 bases lying between them. The chain links TRBV24-1 to TRBJ1-5; D not certain. The sample consisted of peripheral blood, taken 28 days after the second AZD1222 dose. This clonotype was obtained from an adult who received the AZD1222 COVID-19 vaccine. Here the CDR3 DNA reads TGTGCCACCACCGTCGAGATATTCTATAGCAATCAGCCCCAGCATTTT. Translating gives CATTVEIFYSNQPQHF.